Listed here are 4 T cell receptor beta chains from one sample, sequenced in a study of response to subunit inactivated influenza vaccine. Using its own MiXCR run on the RT-PCR reads, TCRdb lists one record per CDR3 protein. Among roughly 500,000 distinct CDR3 sequences, under 25% were seen once, and the ten largest hold 2.5% to 3%. The same sample was also studied in work on T cells expressing NK-cell markers. That work contributes: The authors generated TCR beta cDNA through 5'RACE template switching with UMIs.

The sequenced sample was CD4+ T cells sorted from PBMCs, obtained 11 to 12 days after vaccination. The origin of the receptors is a man aged 45-65 years who received an inactivated influenza vaccine.

As for this clonotype: One end of the junction does not line up with germline, which may come from a read error. The V and J genes are TRBV4-1 and TRBJ1-6; D call uncertain. This CDR3 spans 16 amino acids. Germline CDR1 is MGHRA and CDR2 is YSYEKL. In DNA, the CDR3 is TGCGCCAGCAGCGAACGACCTGAGGTGGGAAATTCACCGCTCCACTTT. The encoded protein is CASSERPEVGNSPLHF.

The chain carries TRBV27 and TRBJ2-5; D is unclear. The CDR3 totals 14 residues. Trimming removed 5 bases at V and 1 base at J, with 11 bases between. Germline lookup yields CDR1 MNHEY and CDR2 SMNVEV (reference sequence). The CDR3: CASSQSAGQETQYF. The CDR3 DNA sequence: TGTGCCAGCAGTCAGTCTGCAGGCCAAGAGACCCAGTACTTC.

This clonotype occurred a few times. J is TRBJ1-1 and V is TRBV19; D is unresolved. Germline V lookup: CDR1 LNHDA, CDR2 SQIVND (reference sequence). The CDR3 runs to 12 residues. V was shortened by 3 bases and J by 6 bases, with 8 bases between the two germline ends. DNA of the CDR3: TGTGCCAGTAGTATTGAGGGTGCTGAAGCTTTCTTT. It is translated as CASSIEGAEAFF.

This clonotype was seen a few times. The chain joins TRBV12-3 or TRBV12-4 to TRBJ2-5; the D gene is possibly TRBD2 (5 bases). V was trimmed by 3 bases and J by 5 bases, leaving 7 bases between them. The CDR3 covers 12 residues. As DNA, the CDR3 is TGTGCCAGCAGTTTTAGCGCCGAGACCCAGTACTTC. Protein product: CASSFSAETQYF.